The present T cell receptor (beta chain) was sequenced within a study of blood T cell repertoires in COVID-19. Study at large: Collection of acute and convalescent COVID-19 samples took place in the United States, Italy and Spain. Sample material is recorded as cDNA or gDNA derived from T cells, B-cell-depleted T cells, or PBMCs.

The CDR3 consists of 16 residues. Trimming took 0 bases from V and 3 from J; bases not matched to a gene: 8. Germline V gives CDR1 SGHTA, CDR2 FQGNSA. Per the original data handling: By means of reference gene primer amplification, nucleated cell counts were estimated. Profiled with immunoSEQ multiplex PCR; TCRdb holds only in-frame clones, not every one. V and J calls and clone size are copied from that table; D and trimming were computed from the DNA. The table records approximately 47,000 clones, more than 70% of them present only once. The sequencing input was peripheral blood. The TCR comes from a woman aged 55-75 years with acute or convalescent COVID-19. V usage is TRBV7-2 and J usage is TRBJ2-7; TRBD2 matches at 7 bases. CDR3 DNA: TGTGCCAGCAGCTTAGCGGCCTCCGGGAGGTTCTACGAGCAGTACTTC. Its protein product is CASSLAASGRFYEQYF.